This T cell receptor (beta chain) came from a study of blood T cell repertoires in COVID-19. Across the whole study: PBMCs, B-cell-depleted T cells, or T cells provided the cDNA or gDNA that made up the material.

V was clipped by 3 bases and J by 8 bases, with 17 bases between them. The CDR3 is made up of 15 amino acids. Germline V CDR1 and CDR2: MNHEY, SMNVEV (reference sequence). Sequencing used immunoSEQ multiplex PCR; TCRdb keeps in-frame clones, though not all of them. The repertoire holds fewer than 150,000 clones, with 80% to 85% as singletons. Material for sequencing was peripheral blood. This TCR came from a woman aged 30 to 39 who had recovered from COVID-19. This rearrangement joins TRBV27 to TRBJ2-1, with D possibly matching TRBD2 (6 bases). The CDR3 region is CASSLYGGPGDEQFF. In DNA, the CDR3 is TGTGCCAGCAGTTTGTACGGGGGACCCGGGGATGAGCAGTTCTTC.